This T cell receptor (beta chain) was sequenced during a study of cytomegalovirus exposure and HLA in healthy donors. Overall study: Some 180 million T cells yielded 110 million or so unique TCR beta sequences in earlier analysis.

General study points: One later analysis reportedly identified an Asian-associated ancestry cluster that showed fewer N-insertions than the roughly 620-donor mean. It was likely that a cluster of highly shared sequence variants was a sequencing artifact.

V was trimmed by 4 bases and J by 4 bases, leaving 10 bases between them. The CDR3 is 13 residues long. The germline V gene encodes CDR1 MNHEY and CDR2 SVGAGI. PCR involved 60 Vbeta and 13 Jbeta primers. The protocol was immunoSEQ multiplex PCR, while the TCRdb copy is restricted to in-frame clones and leaves out a portion. The sample includes tens of thousands of clones, more than 60% seen only once; the top ten take under 3%. For this clone: The target antigen is unknown.

The source is a man in his fifties or sixties in good health and CMV-seropositive. The rearrangement links TRBV6-5 to TRBJ1-2, with D unclear. Material for sequencing was PBMCs. This CDR3 reads CASSSQTFYGYTF. CDR3 bases: TGTGCCAGCAGTTCACAGACGTTCTATGGCTACACCTTC.